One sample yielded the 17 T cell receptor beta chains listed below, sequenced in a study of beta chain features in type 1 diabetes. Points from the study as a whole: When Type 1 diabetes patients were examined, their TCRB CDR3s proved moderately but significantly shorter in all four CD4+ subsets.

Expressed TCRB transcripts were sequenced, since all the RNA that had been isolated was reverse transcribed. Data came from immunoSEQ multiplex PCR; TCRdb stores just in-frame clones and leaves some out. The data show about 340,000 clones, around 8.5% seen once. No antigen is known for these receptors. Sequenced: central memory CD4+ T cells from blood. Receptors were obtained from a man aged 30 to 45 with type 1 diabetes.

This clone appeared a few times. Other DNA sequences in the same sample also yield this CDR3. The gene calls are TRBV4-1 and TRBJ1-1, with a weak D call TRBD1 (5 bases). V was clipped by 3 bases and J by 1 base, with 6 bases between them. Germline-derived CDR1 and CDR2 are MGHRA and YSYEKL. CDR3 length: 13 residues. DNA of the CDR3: TGCGCCAGCAGCCAGGGGCGGAACACTGAAGCTTTCTTT. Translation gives CASSQGRNTEAFF.

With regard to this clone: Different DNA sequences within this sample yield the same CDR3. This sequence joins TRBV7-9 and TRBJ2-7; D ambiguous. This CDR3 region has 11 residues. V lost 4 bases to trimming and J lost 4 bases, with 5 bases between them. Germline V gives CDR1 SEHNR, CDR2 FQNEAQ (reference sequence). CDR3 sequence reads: CASSSEYEQYF. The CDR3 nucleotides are TGTGCCAGCAGCTCTGAATACGAGCAGTACTTC. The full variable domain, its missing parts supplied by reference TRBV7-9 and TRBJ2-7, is DTGVSQNPRHKITKRGQNVTFRCDPISEHNRLYWYRQTLGQGPEFLTYFQNEAQLEKSRLLSDRFSAERPKGSFSTLEIQRTEQGDSAMYLCASSSEYEQYFGPGTRLTVT.

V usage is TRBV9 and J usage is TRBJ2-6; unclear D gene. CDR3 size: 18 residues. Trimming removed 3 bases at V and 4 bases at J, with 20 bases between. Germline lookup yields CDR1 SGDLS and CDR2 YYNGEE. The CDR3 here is CASSELQHGSRGANVLTF. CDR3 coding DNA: TGTGCCAGCAGCGAACTCCAACATGGATCTCGAGGGGCCAACGTCCTGACTTTC.

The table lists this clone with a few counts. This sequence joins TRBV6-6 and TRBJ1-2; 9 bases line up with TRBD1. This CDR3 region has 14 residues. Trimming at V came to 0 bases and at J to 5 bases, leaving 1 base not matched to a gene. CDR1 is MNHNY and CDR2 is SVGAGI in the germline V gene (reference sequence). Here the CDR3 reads CASSYSGQGYGYTF. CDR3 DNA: TGTGCCAGCAGTTACTCGGGACAGGGTTATGGCTACACCTTC.

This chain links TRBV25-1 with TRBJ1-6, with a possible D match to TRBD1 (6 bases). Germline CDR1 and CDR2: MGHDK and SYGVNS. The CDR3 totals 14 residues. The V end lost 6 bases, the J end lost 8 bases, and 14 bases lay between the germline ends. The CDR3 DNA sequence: TGTGCCAGCAGCTTAGGGGGGCGTTATTCACCCCTCCACTTT. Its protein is CASSLGGRYSPLHF.

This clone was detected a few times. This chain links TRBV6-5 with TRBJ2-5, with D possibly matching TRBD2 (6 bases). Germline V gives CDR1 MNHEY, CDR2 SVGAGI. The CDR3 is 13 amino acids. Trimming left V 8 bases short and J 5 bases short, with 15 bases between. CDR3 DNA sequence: TGTGCCAGCGTGTCCGTTAGCGGTGAGACCCAGTACTTC. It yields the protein CASVSVSGETQYF.

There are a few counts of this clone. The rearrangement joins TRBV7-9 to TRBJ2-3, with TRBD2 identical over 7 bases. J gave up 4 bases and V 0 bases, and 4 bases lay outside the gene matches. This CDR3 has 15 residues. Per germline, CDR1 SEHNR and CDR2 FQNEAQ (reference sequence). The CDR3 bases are TGTGCCAGCAGCTTAGCCCTAGCGGTTGCAGATACGCAGTATTTT. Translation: CASSLALAVADTQYF. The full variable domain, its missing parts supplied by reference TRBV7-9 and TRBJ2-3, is DTGVSQNPRHKITKRGQNVTFRCDPISEHNRLYWYRQTLGQGPEFLTYFQNEAQLEKSRLLSDRFSAERPKGSFSTLEIQRTEQGDSAMYLCASSLALAVADTQYFGPGTRLTVL.

DNA for the CDR3: TGTGCCAGCAGCTTGGAAGGGGAGCAGTACTTC. Amino acid sequence: CASSLEGEQYF. The V gene is TRBV5-6, the J gene TRBJ2-7; no reliable D call. With 0 bases removed from V and 7 bases from J, the gap between germline ends came to 5 bases. CDR1 and CDR2 (germline): SGHDT, YYEEEE. This CDR3 is 11 amino acids long.

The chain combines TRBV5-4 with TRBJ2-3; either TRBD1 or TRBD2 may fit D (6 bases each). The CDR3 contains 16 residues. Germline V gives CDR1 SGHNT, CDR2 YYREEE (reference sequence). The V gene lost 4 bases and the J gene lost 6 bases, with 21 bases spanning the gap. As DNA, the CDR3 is TGTGCCAGCAGCCCCGTGCGAGGGGGGACGGATGATACGCAGTATTTT. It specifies CASSPVRGGTDDTQYF.

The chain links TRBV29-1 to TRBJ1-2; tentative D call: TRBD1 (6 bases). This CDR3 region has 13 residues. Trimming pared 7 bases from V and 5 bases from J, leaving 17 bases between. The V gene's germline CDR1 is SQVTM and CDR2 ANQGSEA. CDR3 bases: TGCAGCGCCGACACATCAGGGGTATATGGCTACACCTTC. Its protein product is CSADTSGVYGYTF.

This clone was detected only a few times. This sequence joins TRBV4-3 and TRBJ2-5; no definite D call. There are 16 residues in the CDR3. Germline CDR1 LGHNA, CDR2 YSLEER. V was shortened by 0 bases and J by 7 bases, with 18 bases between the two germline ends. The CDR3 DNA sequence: TGCGCCAGCAGCCAAGATCTCCTGGCCCCCTCGGGGACCCAGTACTTC. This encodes CASSQDLLAPSGTQYF.

CDR3 in DNA: TGTGCCAGCAGTGACTCTACCACAGATACGCAGTATTTT. It yields the protein CASSDSTTDTQYF. The rearrangement links TRBV28 to TRBJ2-3; no clear D. The CDR3 is made up of 13 amino acids. V shed 5 bases and J shed 2 bases, with 8 bases lying between them. Germline V gene data show CDR1 as MDHEN and CDR2 as SYDVKM.

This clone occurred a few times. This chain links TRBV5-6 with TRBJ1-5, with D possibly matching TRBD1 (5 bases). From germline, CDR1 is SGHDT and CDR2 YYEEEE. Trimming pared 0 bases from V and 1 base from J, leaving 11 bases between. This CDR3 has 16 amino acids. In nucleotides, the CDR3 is TGTGCCAGCAGCTTGGCCAGGGACGAGAGCAATCAGCCCCAGCATTTT. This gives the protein CASSLARDESNQPQHF. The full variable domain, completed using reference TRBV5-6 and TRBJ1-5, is DAGVTQSPTHLIKTRGQQVTLRCSPKSGHDTVSWYQQALGQGPQFIFQYYEEEERQRGNFPDRFSGHQFPNYSSELNVNALLLGDSALYLCASSLARDESNQPQHFGDGTRLSIL.

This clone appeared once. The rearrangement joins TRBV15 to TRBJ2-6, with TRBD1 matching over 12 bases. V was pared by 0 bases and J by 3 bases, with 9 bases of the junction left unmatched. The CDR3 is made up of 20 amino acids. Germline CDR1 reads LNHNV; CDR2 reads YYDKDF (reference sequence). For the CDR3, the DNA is TGTGCCACCAGCAGAGAGATTGCGGGACAGGGGGCTCTTGGGGCCAACGTCCTGACTTTC. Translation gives CATSREIAGQGALGANVLTF.

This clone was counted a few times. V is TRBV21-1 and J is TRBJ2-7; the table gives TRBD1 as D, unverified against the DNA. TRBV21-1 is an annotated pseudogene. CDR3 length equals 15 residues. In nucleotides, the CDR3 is TGTGCCAGCAGCGGCCATCGACAGGGAGCCTACGAGCAGTACTTC. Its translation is CASSGHRQGAYEQYF.

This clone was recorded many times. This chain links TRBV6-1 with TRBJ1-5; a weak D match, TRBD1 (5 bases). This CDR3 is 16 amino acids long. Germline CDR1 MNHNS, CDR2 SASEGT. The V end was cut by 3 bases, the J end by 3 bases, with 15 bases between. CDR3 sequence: CASSDQGWGLNQPQHF. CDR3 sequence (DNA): TGTGCCAGCAGTGACCAAGGGTGGGGCCTCAATCAGCCCCAGCATTTT.

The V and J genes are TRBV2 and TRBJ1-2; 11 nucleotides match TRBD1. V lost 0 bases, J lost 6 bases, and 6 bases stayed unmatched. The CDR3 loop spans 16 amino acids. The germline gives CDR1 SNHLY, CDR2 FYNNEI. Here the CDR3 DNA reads TGTGCCAGCAGTGAAGCAGGACAGGGGGCATGGAATGGCTACACCTTC. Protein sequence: CASSEAGQGAWNGYTF.